This entry describes one T cell receptor (beta chain). Its matching antigen is unknown. Data came from immunoSEQ multiplex PCR; TCRdb stores just in-frame clones and leaves some out. The sample holds tens of thousands of clones, 92% seen once. The CDR3 has 15 amino acids. The germline V gene encodes CDR1 SGHDT and CDR2 YYEEEE. Trimming removed 7 bases from V and 4 bases from J, with 19 bases in between. This specimen belongs to a study of T cell responses to AZD1222 COVID-19 vaccine. Whole-study findings and limits: The repertoires were collected only after the peak T cell response. AZD1222 recipients seropositive at baseline numbered only six. Most donors were white British and more were female, and clonal diversity was possibly underestimated.

The sample in question was peripheral blood, obtained 28 days after the second AZD1222 dose. This clonotype was obtained from an adult who received the AZD1222 COVID-19 vaccine. This chain joins TRBV5-6 and TRBJ2-3; D is uncertain. The CDR3 DNA follows: TGTGCCAGCGCTGCGGCGAGTCTTCGGGCAGATACGCAGTATTTT. It encodes CASAAASLRADTQYF. The full variable domain, in which reference TRBV5-6 and TRBJ2-3 provide the parts outside the CDR3, is DAGVTQSPTHLIKTRGQQVTLRCSPKSGHDTVSWYQQALGQGPQFIFQYYEEEERQRGNFPDRFSGHQFPNYSSELNVNALLLGDSALYLCASAAASLRADTQYFGPGTRLTVL.